The 8 T cell receptor beta chains listed next were all sequenced from one sample in a study of graft-versus-host responses after intestinal transplantation. Libraries were prepared by immunoSEQ multiplex PCR; TCRdb keeps only in-frame clonotypes and omits some of them. Seen here are approximately 14,000 clones, around 40% observed once, and the top ten hold roughly 1.2%. The sample consisted of alloreactive CD4+ T cells from a mixed lymphocyte reaction culture, taken before intestinal transplant. Subset: CFSE-low proliferating T cells sorted from roughly 6-day pre-transplant mixed lymphocyte reaction (GvH or HvG direction). The receptors shown here come from a human patient who received an intestinal transplant.

This clone was counted between two and nine times. This chain connects TRBV7-9 to TRBJ1-2; the D is unclear. The CDR3 sequence is 14 residues long. The V and J ends lost 5 bases and 4 bases respectively, with 14 bases between them. Germline assignment: CDR1 SEHNR and CDR2 FQNEAQ (reference sequence). CDR3 loop: CASSRVTWVYGYTF. DNA for the CDR3: TGTGCCAGCAGCCGGGTCACTTGGGTCTATGGCTACACCTTC.

The table lists this clone with a few counts. One end of the junction is discordant with germline, which a read error may explain. The gene calls are TRBV7-9 and TRBJ2-3; 10 bases agree with TRBD1. The CDR3 is 16 amino acids. CDR1 is SEHNR and CDR2 is FQNEAQ in the germline V gene (reference sequence). The CDR3 spells CASSLAGTGATNTQYF. The DNA of the CDR3 is TGTGCCAGCAGCCTAGCAGGGACAGGGGCAACGAATACGCAGTATTTT.

This clone has a handful of counts. The genes are TRBV25-1 and TRBJ2-7; unclear D gene. CDR1 and CDR2 (germline): MGHDK, SYGVNS. CDR3 size: 16 residues. Deletions cut 2 bases from V and 0 bases from J, with 14 bases between. CDR3 loop: CASSEPQIRSSYEQYF. CDR3 DNA: TGTGCCAGCAGTGAACCCCAGATACGGAGCTCCTACGAGCAGTACTTC.

There are a few counts of this clone. The V and J genes are TRBV10-2 and TRBJ1-5; D unresolved. Trimming stripped 3 bases from V and 0 bases from J, with 9 bases between. Germline values: CDR1 WSHSY, CDR2 SAAADI. This CDR3 has 15 amino acids. The CDR3: CASSERGLSNQPQHF. For the CDR3, the DNA is TGCGCCAGCAGTGAACGAGGGCTTAGCAATCAGCCCCAGCATTTT.

The chain couples TRBV7-2 to TRBJ1-6; 7 positions match TRBD1. The CDR3 is 16 residues long. V dropped 4 bases and J dropped 10; count of bases not matched to a gene: 13. Looked up from germline, CDR1 is SGHTA and CDR2 is FQGNSA. CDR3 sequence: CASSSDPTGSGSPLHF. CDR3 in DNA: TGTGCCAGCAGCTCCGACCCGACAGGGAGCGGATCACCCCTCCACTTT.

This chain connects TRBV5-6 to TRBJ1-6, with 7 bases aligning to TRBD1. This CDR3 has 18 amino acids. CDR1 and CDR2 (germline): SGHDT, YYEEEE. V lost 1 base to trimming and J lost 3 bases; unmatched junction nucleotides: 10. Here the CDR3 DNA reads TGTGCCAGCAGCTTGAGGCGATCCGGGACAGTCTATAATTCACCCCTCCACTTT. As protein: CASSLRRSGTVYNSPLHF.

Relative to its sample, this clone is medium-sized. The V call is TRBV7-2, the J call TRBJ1-3; tentative D call: TRBD1 (6 bases). CDR1 is SGHTA, CDR2 FQGNSA, per germline. The V gene lost 1 base and the J gene lost 0 bases, with 10 bases spanning the gap. The CDR3 is 16 amino acids. The CDR3 DNA reads as TGTGCCAGCAGCTTAGATACAGGGCTCTCTGGAAACACCATATATTTT. Its protein is CASSLDTGLSGNTIYF.

This sequence joins TRBV19 and TRBJ1-2, with D tentatively TRBD1 (5 bases). CDR1 is LNHDA, CDR2 SQIVND, per germline (reference sequence). Trimming removed 1 base from V and 2 bases from J, with 23 bases in between. The CDR3 covers 19 residues. The CDR3 loop reads CASSIALGREGSWNYGYTF. CDR3 nucleotides: TGTGCCAGTAGTATAGCCCTTGGCAGGGAGGGGTCTTGGAACTATGGCTACACCTTC.